The present T cell receptor beta chain was sequenced within a study of T cell changes during pregnancy in multiple sclerosis. TCRdb's copy holds only in-frame clones and misses some; the assay was immunoSEQ multiplex PCR. The sample lists roughly 100,000 clones, around 94% occurring once. The CDR3 runs 16 residues. V lost 0 bases to trimming and J lost 3 bases, with 12 bases between them. CDR1 is MGHRA, CDR2 YSYEKL, per germline. The receptor's source is a female donor with multiple sclerosis, enrolled in a pregnancy study. The V call is TRBV4-1, the J call TRBJ1-3; tentative D call: TRBD1 (5 bases). The material sequenced was peripheral blood, taken after pregnancy. The CDR3 nucleotides read TGCGCCAGCAGCCAAGATCGGGACTCCGTTGGAAACACCATATATTTT. Translating gives CASSQDRDSVGNTIYF.